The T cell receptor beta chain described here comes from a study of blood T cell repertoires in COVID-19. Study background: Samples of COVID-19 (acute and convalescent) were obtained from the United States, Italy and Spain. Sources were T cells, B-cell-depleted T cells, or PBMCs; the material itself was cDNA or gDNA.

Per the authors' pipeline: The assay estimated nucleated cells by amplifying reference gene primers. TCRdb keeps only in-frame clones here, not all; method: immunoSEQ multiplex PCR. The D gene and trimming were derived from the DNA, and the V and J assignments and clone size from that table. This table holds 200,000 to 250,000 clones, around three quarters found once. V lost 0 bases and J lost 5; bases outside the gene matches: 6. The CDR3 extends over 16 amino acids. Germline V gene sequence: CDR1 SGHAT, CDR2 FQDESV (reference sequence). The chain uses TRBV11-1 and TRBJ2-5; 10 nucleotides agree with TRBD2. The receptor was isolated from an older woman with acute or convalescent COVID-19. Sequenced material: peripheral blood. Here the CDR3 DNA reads TGTGCCAGCAGCTTAGCAGGAGCGGGGGGGCCTGAGACCCAGTACTTC. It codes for CASSLAGAGGPETQYF.